A selection of T cell receptor beta chains follows, all from one sample in a study of cytomegalovirus exposure and HLA in healthy donors. The assay was immunoSEQ multiplex PCR, and TCRdb's table has in-frame clones only and misses some. The table has roughly 300,000 clones, 87% seen once. The sample was PBMCs. The receptor source for this set is a woman younger than 45 in good health and CMV-seropositive. CDR3s include the opening cysteine and the closing phenylalanine or tryptophan. The D gene is left open where the match is weak. For some rows the clone size is stated as once, few or many, or as a class when expanded; others skip it.

size	J	length	V	D	CDR3	DNA
-	TRBJ2-3	15	TRBV9	TRBD1	CASSATGFNADTQYF	TGTGCCAGCAGCGCGACAGGGTTTAACGCAGATACGCAGTATTTT
-	TRBJ2-1	13	TRBV5-1	-	CASSKGLNNEQFF	TGCGCCAGCAGCAAAGGACTCAACAATGAGCAGTTCTTC
-	TRBJ1-1	13	TRBV6-5	-	CASFLSGATEAFF	TGTGCCAGTTTCTTATCGGGGGCCACTGAAGCTTTCTTT
-	TRBJ1-2	14	TRBV6-4	TRBD1	CASSADRGLYGYTF	TGTGCCAGCAGTGCGGACAGGGGACTGTATGGCTACACCTTC
-	TRBJ2-2	17	TRBV13	TRBD2	CASSPDLSGKYTGELFF	TGTGCCAGCAGCCCGGACCTTAGCGGGAAATACACCGGGGAGCTGTTTTTT
-	TRBJ1-2	15	TRBV4-3	-	CASSQEGYGPYGYTF	TGCGCCAGCAGCCAAGAGGGGTACGGTCCTTATGGCTACACCTTC
-	TRBJ1-2	8	TRBV30	-	CALNGYTF	TGTGCACTCAATGGCTACACCTTC
-	TRBJ2-3	15	TRBV11-3	TRBD2	CASSLSSGGTDTQYF	TGTGCCAGCAGCTTAAGTAGCGGGGGCACAGATACGCAGTATTTT
few	TRBJ2-5	13	TRBV11-2	-	CASSLIGSPGRYF	TGTGCCAGCAGCTTAATCGGTTCCCCCGGGCGGTACTTC
-	TRBJ1-4	15	TRBV6-6	-	CASSYSGDLNEKLFF	TGTGCCAGCAGTTACTCAGGGGACCTTAATGAAAAACTGTTTTTT
-	TRBJ1-2	13	TRBV27	-	CASSPVGIYGYTF	TGTGCCAGCAGTCCGGTGGGCATTTATGGCTACACCTTC
-	TRBJ1-3	15	TRBV4-3	TRBD1	CASSQTGGSGNTIYF	TGCGCCAGCAGCCAGACAGGGGGATCTGGAAACACCATATATTTT
-	TRBJ2-7	14	TRBV4-2	TRBD1	CASSQKPTGQEQYF	TGTGCCAGCAGCCAAAAACCGACAGGGCAAGAGCAGTACTTC
few	TRBJ2-7	13	TRBV5-6	-	CASSLRGGYEQYF	TGTGCCAGCAGCCTACGAGGTGGGTACGAGCAGTACTTC
-	TRBJ2-7	13	TRBV19	-	CASSQGDSYEQYF	TGTGCCAGTAGCCAAGGGGACTCCTACGAGCAGTACTTC
-	TRBJ1-2	14	TRBV27	-	CASSLSRVDYGYTF	TGTGCCAGCAGTTTATCCAGGGTAGACTATGGCTACACCTTC
once	TRBJ2-3	18	TRBV28	-	CASSHTGDWNPTTDTQYF	TGTGCCAGCAGTCATACAGGGGACTGGAACCCAACCACAGATACGCAGTATTTT
-	TRBJ1-3	16	TRBV6-5	-	CASSYSSPMGGNTIYF	TGTGCCAGCAGTTACTCGTCCCCCATGGGGGGAAACACCATATATTTT
-	TRBJ2-7	18	TRBV5-6	TRBD2	CASSLRRLAGGKVYEQYF	TGTGCCAGCAGCCTCCGCCGACTAGCGGGAGGTAAAGTGTACGAGCAGTACTTC
-	TRBJ2-7	19	TRBV4-1	TRBD1	CASSQVTQTGTGSPWEQYF	TGCGCCAGCAGCCAAGTTACGCAAACCGGGACAGGGAGCCCCTGGGAGCAGTACTTC
-	TRBJ1-2	16	TRBV7-9	-	CASTQGVREANYGYTF	TGTGCCAGCACCCAAGGGGTACGGGAAGCTAACTATGGCTACACCTTC
-	TRBJ2-5	15	TRBV12-5	-	CASGGPSRRGETQYF	TGTGCTAGTGGTGGCCCTTCAAGGAGGGGAGAGACCCAGTACTTC
-	TRBJ1-5	14	TRBV30	TRBD1	CAWSQGGSNQPQHF	TGTGCCTGGTCACAGGGGGGGAGCAATCAGCCCCAGCATTTT
-	TRBJ2-1	15	TRBV27	-	CASSLRGDSYNEQFF	TGTGCCAGCAGTTTAAGGGGGGACTCCTACAATGAGCAGTTCTTC
few	TRBJ2-7	15	TRBV9	TRBD1	CASSAGQGTSYEQYF	TGTGCCAGCAGCGCCGGACAGGGGACGTCCTACGAGCAGTACTTC
-	TRBJ2-1	15	TRBV6-1	TRBD1	CASSGTGQGAHEQFF	TGTGCCAGCAGTGGGACGGGACAGGGGGCTCACGAGCAGTTCTTC
-	TRBJ2-3	12	TRBV30	-	CACRDSTDTQYF	TGTGCCTGCAGGGACAGCACAGATACGCAGTATTTT
-	TRBJ1-4	16	TRBV7-8	TRBD1	CASSTRSGTGSEKLFF	TGTGCCAGCAGCACCAGGTCCGGGACAGGGTCTGAAAAACTGTTTTTT
-	TRBJ2-6	15	TRBV15	-	CATRGMDSGANVLTF	TGTGCCACCAGAGGGATGGACTCTGGGGCCAACGTCCTGACTTTC
-	TRBJ1-2	13	TRBV11-2	-	CASSLSGYPHCTF	TGTGCCAGCAGCTTATCAGGGTATCCCCATTGCACCTTC
-	TRBJ2-7	12	TRBV6-1	TRBD1	CATRDRVYEQYF	TGTGCCACCCGGGACAGAGTCTACGAGCAGTACTTC
-	TRBJ1-2	15	TRBV7-2	-	CASSAEGSLNYGYTF	TGTGCCAGCAGCGCTGAAGGATCACTCAACTATGGCTACACCTTC
-	TRBJ2-1	17	TRBV7-3	-	CASSLSGGWATYNEQFF	TGTGCCAGCAGCTTAAGCGGCGGATGGGCTACTTACAATGAGCAGTTCTTC
-	TRBJ2-7	14	TRBV6-5	-	CASSPFEASYEQYF	TGTGCCAGCAGCCCGTTTGAGGCTTCCTACGAGCAGTACTTC
few	TRBJ2-1	14	TRBV6-5	-	CASSGVPGYNEQFF	TGTGCCAGCAGTGGCGTCCCTGGGTACAATGAGCAGTTCTTC
-	TRBJ1-4	15	TRBV5-6	TRBD1	CASSLVSGGEEKLFF	TGTGCCAGCAGCTTGGTTTCAGGGGGCGAGGAAAAACTGTTTTTT
once	TRBJ1-5	15	TRBV19	-	CASSPIVGSNQPQHF	TGTGCCAGTAGCCCGATCGTTGGGAGCAATCAGCCCCAGCATTTT